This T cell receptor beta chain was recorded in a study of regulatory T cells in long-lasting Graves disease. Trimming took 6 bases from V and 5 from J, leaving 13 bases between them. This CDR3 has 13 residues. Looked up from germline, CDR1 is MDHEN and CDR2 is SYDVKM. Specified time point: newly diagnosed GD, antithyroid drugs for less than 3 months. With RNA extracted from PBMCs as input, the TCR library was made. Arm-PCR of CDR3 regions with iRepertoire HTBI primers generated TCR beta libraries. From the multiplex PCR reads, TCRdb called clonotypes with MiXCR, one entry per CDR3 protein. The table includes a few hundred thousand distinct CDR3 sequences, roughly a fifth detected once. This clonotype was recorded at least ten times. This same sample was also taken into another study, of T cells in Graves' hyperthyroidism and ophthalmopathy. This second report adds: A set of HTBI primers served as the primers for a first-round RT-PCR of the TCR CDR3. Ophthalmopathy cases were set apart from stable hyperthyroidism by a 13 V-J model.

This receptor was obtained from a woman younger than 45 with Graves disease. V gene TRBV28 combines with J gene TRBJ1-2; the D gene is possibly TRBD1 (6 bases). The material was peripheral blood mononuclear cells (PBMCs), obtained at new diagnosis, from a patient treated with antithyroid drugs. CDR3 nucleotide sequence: TGTGCCAGCAGCCGTCAGGGGCGGTATGGCTACACCTTC. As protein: CASSRQGRYGYTF.